The 23 T cell receptor beta chains below were found in one sample sequenced in a study of blood T cell repertoires in COVID-19. Sequencing was performed with immunoSEQ multiplex PCR; in TCRdb, only in-frame clones are kept and a portion is missing. The sample includes just over 90,000 clones, roughly 90% seen only once; the top ten take about 1.6%. Sequencing was done on a sample of peripheral blood. These receptor sequences come from a human donor with active COVID-19. The donor label of this sample is uncertain.

The chain carries TRBV11-2 and TRBJ2-7, with TRBD2 identical over 7 bases. The V gene end was trimmed by 2 bases and the J gene end by 7 bases; junction bases not matched to a gene: 8. The CDR3 runs 14 residues. The V gene's germline CDR1 is SGHAT and CDR2 FQNNGV. This chain's CDR3 is CASSLTGGVGEQYF. For the CDR3, the DNA is TGTGCCAGCAGCTTAACTGGGGGGGTCGGGGAGCAGTACTTC.

This chain links TRBV4-1 with TRBJ1-5; no reliable D call. The germline CDR1 and CDR2 sequences are MGHRA and YSYEKL. The CDR3 totals 14 residues. The V gene lost 1 base and the J gene lost 4 bases, with 8 bases spanning the gap. CDR3 nucleotides: TGCGCCAGCAGCCAAGTTCGGGGAAATCAGCCCCAGCATTTT. Translating gives CASSQVRGNQPQHF.

V and J are TRBV19 and TRBJ2-7; 7 bases match TRBD2. The CDR3 length is 21 residues. CDR1 is LNHDA and CDR2 is SQIVND in the germline V gene (reference sequence). The V segment lost 8 bases and the J segment 5 bases; nucleotides outside the gene matches: 33. The CDR3 coding sequence is TGTGCCAGTCGGGGGGTCCCAGGCCGGGCGGCGTCAGCTAGCCACTACCACGAGCAGTACTTC. Protein product: CASRGVPGRAASASHYHEQYF. The complete variable domain, with remaining parts taken from reference TRBV19 and TRBJ2-7, reads DGGITQSPKYLFRKEGQNVTLSCEQNLNHDAMYWYRQDPGQGLRLIYYSQIVNDFQKGDIAEGYSVSREKKESFPLTVTSAQKNPTAFYLCASRGVPGRAASASHYHEQYFGPGTRLTVT.

This chain joins TRBV5-1 and TRBJ2-7, with D unresolved. This CDR3 has 14 amino acids. V was cut by 4 bases and J by 2 bases, with 13 bases left in between. Germline CDR1 and CDR2: SGHRS and YFSETQ. The CDR3 region is CASSRIPGTYEQYF. CDR3 nucleotide sequence: TGCGCCAGCAGCCGGATACCAGGTACCTACGAGCAGTACTTC.

The chain employs TRBV25-1 and TRBJ2-7, with 8 positions matching TRBD2. V lost 4 bases to trimming and J lost 7 bases; unmatched junction nucleotides: 18. The CDR3 sequence is 17 residues long. The germline V gene has CDR1 MGHDK and CDR2 SYGVNS. The CDR3 coding sequence is TGTGCCAGCAGTGCTACCCTAAGCGGGGGCCGTCCGAGGGAGCAGTACTTC. Encoded protein: CASSATLSGGRPREQYF.

The chain combines TRBV5-4 with TRBJ1-6, with D tentatively TRBD1 (6 bases). In germline, CDR1 is SGHNT, CDR2 YYREEE (reference sequence). CDR3 length equals 16 residues. The V gene lost 4 bases and the J gene lost 10 bases, with 21 bases spanning the gap. This CDR3 is CASSGGRGNPGSPLHF. For the CDR3, the DNA is TGTGCCAGCAGCGGGGGCAGGGGAAACCCTGGCTCACCCCTCCACTTT.

The gene calls are TRBV18 and TRBJ1-2; D not resolved. Germline values: CDR1 KGHSH, CDR2 LQKENI. The CDR3 is 15 amino acids. V was cut by 3 bases and J by 5 bases, with 16 bases left in between. The CDR3 sequence is CASSPATTPIYGYTF. The DNA of the CDR3 is TGTGCCAGCTCACCGGCGACAACTCCTATTTATGGCTACACCTTC.

V and J are TRBV29-1 and TRBJ2-3, with 11 bases fitting TRBD1. Germline lookup yields CDR1 SQVTM and CDR2 ANQGSEA. Trimming removed 3 bases from V and 2 bases from J; junction bases left unmatched: 7. This CDR3 contains 16 residues. CDR3 protein: CSVEVPGQGDTDTQYF. The CDR3 DNA reads TGCAGCGTTGAGGTCCCGGGACAGGGGGACACAGATACGCAGTATTTT.

The chain joins TRBV27 to TRBJ2-5, with 11 bases aligning to TRBD1. Germline V gene sequence: CDR1 MNHEY, CDR2 SMNVEV (reference sequence). The CDR3 runs 15 residues. The ends lost 6 bases at V and 7 bases at J; junction bases unmatched: 10. For the CDR3, the DNA is TGTGCCAGCAGGCCGGGGACAGGGGGATCGGGGACCCAGTACTTC. Encoded protein: CASRPGTGGSGTQYF.

The chain uses TRBV4-1 and TRBJ2-7, with 9 bases aligning to TRBD2. The CDR3 loop spans 16 amino acids. Germline CDR1 reads MGHRA; CDR2 reads YSYEKL. Trimming removed 1 base from V and 2 bases from J; junction bases left unmatched: 6. CDR3 in DNA: TGCGCCAGCAGCCAAGGGCGGGGGGGCAGAACCTACGAGCAGTACTTC. This sequence encodes CASSQGRGGRTYEQYF.

The chain combines TRBV4-2 with TRBJ2-5; 8 nucleotides align to TRBD1. The germline CDR1 and CDR2 sequences are LGHNA and YNFKEQ. The CDR3 is 14 residues long. The J segment lost 2 bases and the V segment lost 4 bases, leaving 3 bases of the junction unmatched. Here the CDR3 DNA reads TGTGCCAGCAGCCTCCGACAGGGGCAAGAGACCCAGTACTTC. It codes for CASSLRQGQETQYF.

The chain combines TRBV5-6 with TRBJ2-5; 9 bases fit TRBD1. CDR3 length: 16 amino acids. CDR1 is SGHDT and CDR2 is YYEEEE in the germline V gene. Unmatched junction bases numbered 9, after V lost 4 bases and J lost 2 bases. The CDR3 coding sequence is TGTGCCAGCAGCCCGGACAGGGGACATTTACAAGAGACCCAGTACTTC. Translated, it gives CASSPDRGHLQETQYF.

This chain links TRBV6-1 with TRBJ1-2, with 7 bases lining up with TRBD1. Looked up from germline, CDR1 is MNHNS and CDR2 is SASEGT. V lost 3 bases and J lost 2; bases outside the gene matches: 0. The CDR3 runs 13 residues. The CDR3 sequence is CASSETGNYGYTF. The CDR3 DNA is TGTGCCAGCAGTGAGACAGGGAACTATGGCTACACCTTC.

This clone has only one observation. The chain combines TRBV6-2 or TRBV6-3 with TRBJ2-2, with 10 bases matching TRBD1. The CDR3 contains 18 residues. V lost 5 bases, J lost 5 bases, and 14 bases stayed unmatched. CDR1 and CDR2 from the germline V gene are MNHEY and SVGEGT. CDR3 nucleotides: TGTGCCAGCAGTCCCTTCGACAGGGGGCGCAGCGGGACCGGGGAGCTGTTTTTT. This gives the protein CASSPFDRGRSGTGELFF.

The chain employs TRBV14 and TRBJ2-1; the match to TRBD1 covers 9 bases. Losses at the gene ends were 4 bases for V and 0 bases for J; bases not matched to a gene: 10. The CDR3 is 18 residues long. Germline CDR1 and CDR2: SGHDN and FVKESK. The CDR3 region has the DNA TGTGCCAGCAGCCGCCCGGGACAGGGAAGGAGCTCCTACAATGAGCAGTTCTTC. Residues: CASSRPGQGRSSYNEQFF.

The V call is TRBV6-2 or TRBV6-3, the J call TRBJ2-7; D possibly corresponds to TRBD1 (5 bases). Germline V lookup: CDR1 MNHEY, CDR2 SVGEGT. The length of the CDR3 is 14 residues. The ends were cut back, 0 bases at V and 5 bases at J, with 11 bases in the middle. DNA of the CDR3: TGTGCCAGCAGTTACTCGTACGCAGGGAACGAGCAGTACTTC. This codes for CASSYSYAGNEQYF.

CDR3 sequence reads: CASSSSSGGDTQYF. Written as DNA, the CDR3 is TGTGCCAGCAGCTCTTCTAGCGGGGGAGATACGCAGTATTTT. The chain employs TRBV7-7 and TRBJ2-3; 10 nucleotides line up with TRBD2. The CDR3 totals 14 residues. Germline V lookup: CDR1 SSHAT, CDR2 FNYEAQ (reference sequence). J was trimmed by 5 bases and V by 4 bases; bases with no gene match: 3.

The chain uses TRBV5-5 and TRBJ1-1; D not resolved. This CDR3 spans 13 amino acids. V was clipped by 2 bases and J by 5 bases, with 10 bases between them. Looked up from germline, CDR1 is SGHKS and CDR2 is YYEKEE (reference sequence). DNA for the CDR3: TGTGCCAGCAGCTTAACCGGGGTGACTGAAGCTTTCTTT. This encodes CASSLTGVTEAFF. The variable domain in full, completed from reference TRBV5-5 and TRBJ1-1, reads DAGVTQSPTHLIKTRGQQVTLRCSPISGHKSVSWYQQVLGQGPQFIFQYYEKEERGRGNFPDRFSARQFPNYSSELNVNALLLGDSALYLCASSLTGVTEAFFGQGTRLTVV.

The chain employs TRBV5-1 and TRBJ1-2, with D possibly being TRBD1 (5 bases). The germline V gene has CDR1 SGHRS and CDR2 YFSETQ. Trimming left V 1 base short and J 2 bases short, with 9 bases between. The CDR3 has 14 amino acids. The CDR3 spells CASSLSQGNYGYTF. The CDR3 nucleotides read TGCGCCAGCAGCTTGAGCCAGGGAAACTATGGCTACACCTTC.

This sequence joins TRBV28 and TRBJ2-7; 11 bases line up with TRBD2. J gave up 5 bases and V 5 bases, and 8 bases lay outside the gene matches. The CDR3 covers 15 residues. The germline CDR1 and CDR2 sequences are MDHEN and SYDVKM. CDR3 DNA sequence: TGTGCCAGCAGTGATAGCGGGGGGGCCTTAGACGAGCAGTACTTC. Residues: CASSDSGGALDEQYF.

The chain employs TRBV6-1 and TRBJ1-5, with D maybe TRBD1 (5 bases). The V end lost 3 bases, the J end lost 6 bases, and 12 bases lay between the germline ends. The CDR3 contains 14 residues. CDR1 is MNHNS and CDR2 is SASEGT in the germline V gene. The CDR3 here is CASSESLGGQPQHF. CDR3 coding DNA: TGTGCCAGCAGTGAGAGCCTCGGGGGTCAGCCCCAGCATTTT.

V and J are TRBV7-2 and TRBJ2-5; 14 positions agree with TRBD2. The CDR3 is 16 residues long. Germline CDR1 is SGHTA and CDR2 is FQGNSA. With V trimmed by 4 bases and J by 4 bases, 5 bases remained unmatched. CDR3 in DNA: TGTGCCAGCAGCTCGACTAGCGGGGGGGTGGGAGAGACCCAGTACTTC. Translated: CASSSTSGGVGETQYF.

This clone was found once. V gene TRBV5-1 combines with J gene TRBJ2-3, with no clear D. Germline V lookup: CDR1 SGHRS, CDR2 YFSETQ. CDR3 length: 16 residues. Trimming removed 1 base from V and 0 bases from J, with 12 bases in between. In DNA, the CDR3 is TGCGCCAGCAGCTTGCCAAGCATAGCTAGCACAGATACGCAGTATTTT. As protein: CASSLPSIASTDTQYF.